Following are 2 T cell receptor beta chains from one sample sequenced in a study of shared clonotypes between healthy human individuals. Sequencing used immunoSEQ multiplex PCR; TCRdb keeps in-frame clones, though not all of them. In the table there are about 96,000 clones, around 68% of which are singletons. The sequenced material came from memory CD8+ T cells sorted from blood. Indicated subset: CD45RO+ cells pooled with CCR7-negative TemRA cells. These receptors came from a man younger than 40 in good health.

This clone was seen many times. This chain's CDR3 is CASSVGSLAPGYNEQFF. In nucleotides, the CDR3 is TGTGCCAGCAGCGTAGGATCGCTAGCGCCAGGTTACAATGAGCAGTTCTTC. The chain employs TRBV9 and TRBJ2-1; the D gene is possibly TRBD2 (6 bases). V was pared by 0 bases and J by 4 bases, with 17 bases between. Germline CDR1 reads SGDLS; CDR2 reads YYNGEE. The CDR3 consists of 17 residues.

This clone was observed many times. This chain links TRBV29-1 with TRBJ2-1; D not resolved. Germline lookup yields CDR1 SQVTM and CDR2 ANQGSEA. Trimming stripped 4 bases from V and 3 bases from J, with 10 bases between. The CDR3 has 13 amino acids. Written as DNA, the CDR3 is TGCAGCGTTGTGGAACTCGACTACAATGAGCAGTTCTTC. This gives the protein CSVVELDYNEQFF.